This T cell receptor (beta chain) was captured by sequencing in a study of early T cells in non-severe SARS-CoV-2 infection. Study-wide context: Chains from this unsorted whole-blood bulk RNA could not be paired. Study-wide results and caveats: In VDJdb matching, anti-spike CD8 responses were favored while private and CD4 specificities went missing.

CDR1 and CDR2 (germline): GTSNPN, SVGIG (reference sequence). The CDR3 length is 12 residues. Trimming pared 6 bases from V and 6 bases from J, leaving 11 bases between. A note on this clonotype: Antigen unknown.

Unique molecular identifiers were attached to individual cDNA molecules. A single record per CDR3 protein comes from TCRdb applying MiXCR to the 5' RACE reads. The sample holds more than 35,000 distinct CDR3 sequences, about 4.5% seen once. The genes are TRBV30 and TRBJ1-4; D is uncertain. The sequenced sample was whole blood. This clonotype was obtained from an adult who was a healthcare worker with PCR-confirmed SARS-CoV-2 infection or an uninfected control (not recorded which). The CDR3 sequence: CACPDGHEKLFF. The CDR3 DNA sequence: TGTGCCTGTCCTGACGGGCATGAAAAACTGTTTTTT. The full variable domain, its missing parts supplied by reference TRBV30 and TRBJ1-4, is SQTIHQWPATLVQPVGSPLSLECTVEGTSNPNLYWYRQAAGRGLQLLFYSVGIGQISSEVPQNLSASRPQDRQFILSSKKLLLSDSGFYLCACPDGHEKLFFGSGTQLSVL.